These 23 T cell receptor beta chains share one sample of origin, sequenced in a study of PD-1 blockade in classical Hodgkin lymphoma. Profiled with immunoSEQ multiplex PCR; TCRdb holds only in-frame clones, not every one. The sample contains about 22,000 clones, roughly 76% of which appear only once. Time point reported: cycle 4 day 1 (C4D1), after 6 weeks of nivolumab. The patients all showed relapse after autologous stem cell transplantation, while their brentuximab vedotin exposure varied. Thawed PBMCs were the source of CD4+ T cells, purified by magnetic negative selection. The sequencing used CD4+ T cells from blood, collected before the fourth cycle of nivolumab. Every receptor here comes from a human donor with classical Hodgkin lymphoma.

The chain combines TRBV28 with TRBJ1-3; a possible D gene is TRBD1 (6 bases). Germline CDR1 MDHEN, CDR2 SYDVKM. This CDR3 region has 16 residues. Trimming removed 7 bases at V and 0 bases at J, with 16 bases between. The CDR3 nucleotides read TGTGCCAGCACTTGGGGGCAGGGGTACTCTGGAAACACCATATATTTT. The encoded protein is CASTWGQGYSGNTIYF.

The chain employs TRBV6-5 and TRBJ1-2; 12 positions agree with TRBD1. The CDR3 covers 14 residues. The germline V gene has CDR1 MNHEY and CDR2 SVGAGI. Trimming took 6 bases from V and 8 from J; bases not matched to a gene: 7. CDR3 nucleotide sequence: TGTGCCAGCAGAACCGGGACAGGGGGCAGCGGCTACACCTTC. Its protein is CASRTGTGGSGYTF.

The V gene is TRBV7-6, the J gene TRBJ2-2; tentatively, D is TRBD1 (6 bases). The CDR3 runs to 14 residues. CDR1 and CDR2 (germline): SGHVS, FNYEAQ. Trimming removed 5 bases at V and 5 bases at J, with 12 bases between. The CDR3 reads CASSQLDRTGELFF. The CDR3 nucleotides read TGTGCCAGCAGCCAGCTTGACAGGACCGGGGAGCTGTTTTTT.

The genes are TRBV27 and TRBJ1-6; D uncertain. Trimming removed 6 bases from V and 11 bases from J, with 14 bases in between. The CDR3 covers 13 residues. CDR1 is MNHEY, CDR2 SMNVEV, per germline (reference sequence). The CDR3 loop is CASSWTSGAPLHF. CDR3 nucleotides: TGTGCCAGCAGCTGGACCTCCGGGGCACCCCTCCACTTT.

The chain has TRBV19 and TRBJ1-3; the D is unclear. The CDR3 sequence is 12 residues long. Germline V lookup: CDR1 LNHDA, CDR2 SQIVND (reference sequence). V lost 3 bases and J 1 base, leaving 1 base between the germline ends. CDR3 in amino acids: CASSISGNTIYF. The CDR3, as DNA: TGTGCCAGTAGTATTTCTGGAAACACCATATATTTT.

This chain joins TRBV7-9 and TRBJ1-6; D gene ambiguous. V was trimmed by 4 bases and J by 10 bases, leaving 5 bases between them. The germline CDR1 and CDR2 sequences are SEHNR and FQNEAQ (reference sequence). The CDR3 length is 11 residues. CDR3 residues: CASSSGSPLHF. CDR3 in DNA: TGTGCCAGCAGCTCGGGGTCACCCCTCCACTTT.

The rearrangement uses TRBV7-8 and TRBJ2-7, with 8 bases matching TRBD1. The CDR3 totals 13 residues. CDR1 is SGHVS and CDR2 is FQNEAQ in the germline V gene. Germline trimming cut 5 bases from V and 3 bases from J; bases unmatched to any gene: 3. The CDR3 protein is CASSRGQDYEQYF. As DNA, the CDR3 is TGTGCCAGCAGCCGGGGACAGGACTACGAGCAGTACTTC.

This clone appeared a few times. The chain is built from TRBV7-2 and TRBJ1-6; D is possibly TRBD1 (5 bases). Trimming took 1 base from V and 4 from J, leaving 11 bases between them. Germline V gives CDR1 SGHTA, CDR2 FQGNSA. The CDR3 loop spans 16 amino acids. The CDR3 DNA reads TGTGCCAGCAGCTTAGTCCCGGGACGGTATAATTCACCCCTCCACTTT. Its translation is CASSLVPGRYNSPLHF.

This clone has a handful of counts. The chain recombines TRBV7-2 with TRBJ1-6, with 7 bases that match TRBD1. This CDR3 comprises 16 residues. CDR1 SGHTA and CDR2 FQGNSA come from the germline V gene. Trimming removed 5 bases from V and 8 bases from J; junction bases left unmatched: 12. The CDR3 coding sequence is TGTGCCAGCAGCCTACGAGTGGGACAGCGGTATTCACCCCTCCACTTT. Protein: CASSLRVGQRYSPLHF.

The chain recombines TRBV5-4 with TRBJ2-3; 7 nucleotides agree with TRBD1. The CDR3 runs to 14 residues. CDR1 and CDR2 from the germline V gene are SGHNT and YYREEE (reference sequence). V trimming: 5 bases; J trimming: 2 bases; junction bases outside the gene matches: 5. CDR3: CASRRGGNTDTQYF. CDR3 bases: TGTGCCAGCAGGCGAGGGGGCAACACAGATACGCAGTATTTT.

This chain uses TRBV18 with TRBJ2-3, with D perhaps TRBD2 (6 bases). The germline V and J ends were trimmed by 3 bases and 4 bases, with 11 bases remaining between them. Germline CDR1 reads KGHSH; CDR2 reads LQKENI. The CDR3 consists of 14 residues. CDR3: CASSPFRDSDTQYF. CDR3 DNA sequence: TGTGCCAGCTCACCTTTCAGGGACTCAGATACGCAGTATTTT. Looking up the rest from reference TRBV18 and TRBJ2-3 gives the full variable domain: NAGVMQNPRHLVRRRGQEARLRCSPMKGHSHVYWYRQLPEEGLKFMVYLQKENIIDESGMPKERFSAEFPKEGPSILRIQQVVRGDSAAYFCASSPFRDSDTQYFGPGTRLTVL.

The chain couples TRBV30 to TRBJ2-7; 7 bases line up with TRBD1. This CDR3 has 17 residues. The V segment lost 0 bases and the J segment 4 bases; nucleotides outside the gene matches: 15. Per the germline V gene, CDR1 is GTSNPN and CDR2 is SVGIG (reference sequence). CDR3 nucleotide sequence: TGTGCCTGGAGTGTACCCGGTGTGGGCCAGGGGGTGTACGAGCAGTACTTC. This sequence encodes CAWSVPGVGQGVYEQYF.

The chain joins TRBV19 to TRBJ2-2; D uncertain. V lost 4 bases, J lost 0 bases, and 12 bases lay in between. Germline-derived CDR1 and CDR2 are LNHDA and SQIVND (reference sequence). CDR3 size: 16 residues. The CDR3: CASSRLDGPNTGELFF. The CDR3, as DNA: TGTGCCAGTAGTAGGTTGGACGGCCCGAACACCGGGGAGCTGTTTTTT.

V gene TRBV10-2 combines with J gene TRBJ2-7; TRBD1 might be the D (5 bases). The CDR3 loop spans 12 amino acids. The germline V and J ends were trimmed by 4 bases and 10 bases, with 14 bases remaining between them. Per the germline V gene, CDR1 is WSHSY and CDR2 is SAAADI. CDR3 region: CASSVDSVLQYF. The CDR3 DNA sequence: TGCGCCAGCAGTGTCGACAGCGTACTCCAGTACTTC.

This rearrangement joins TRBV14 to TRBJ2-5; D gene unclear. Germline CDR1 SGHDN, CDR2 FVKESK. The CDR3 sequence is 13 residues long. V gave up 3 bases and J gave up 5 bases, with 10 bases separating them. The CDR3 region is CASSQGFGETQYF. As DNA, the CDR3 is TGTGCCAGCAGCCAGGGGTTCGGGGAGACCCAGTACTTC.

V and J are TRBV7-8 and TRBJ2-3; D remains ambiguous. Per the germline V gene, CDR1 is SGHVS and CDR2 is FQNEAQ. V lost 6 bases and J 0 bases, leaving 16 bases between the germline ends. This CDR3 spans 16 amino acids. The DNA for the CDR3 is TGTGCCAGCAGTTCCCTATCGGTGGCTAGCACAGATACGCAGTATTTT. Its translation: CASSSLSVASTDTQYF.

The gene calls are TRBV4-3 and TRBJ1-5, with TRBD1 matching over 7 bases. The CDR3 contains 15 residues. The germline gives CDR1 LGHNA, CDR2 YSLEER. After removal of 6 bases from V and 4 bases from J, the junction contained 9 bases not matched to a gene. CDR3 sequence reads: CASSGQVGGNQPQHF. The CDR3 DNA follows: TGCGCCAGCAGTGGACAGGTGGGAGGAAATCAGCCCCAGCATTTT.

The rearrangement links TRBV5-5 to TRBJ1-1, with 9 bases that match TRBD1. V gave up 3 bases and J gave up 1 base; unmatched junction bases: 4. The CDR3 is 15 residues long. Germline V lookup: CDR1 SGHKS, CDR2 YYEKEE (reference sequence). CDR3 amino acids: CASSWTGVANTEAFF. The CDR3 DNA sequence: TGTGCCAGCAGCTGGACAGGGGTGGCGAACACTGAAGCTTTCTTT.

The chain combines TRBV11-2 with TRBJ1-3; D uncertain. V was pared by 1 base and J by 0 bases, with 7 bases between. Germline loops: CDR1 SGHAT, CDR2 FQNNGV. The CDR3 is 15 residues long. Here the CDR3 reads CASSLAGHSGNTIYF. DNA of the CDR3: TGTGCCAGCAGCTTAGCCGGGCACTCTGGAAACACCATATATTTT.

This chain uses TRBV5-1 with TRBJ2-3, with 7 nucleotides matching TRBD2. The germline V gene encodes CDR1 SGHRS and CDR2 YFSETQ. The CDR3 contains 15 residues. The V gene end was trimmed by 4 bases and the J gene end by 3 bases; junction bases not matched to a gene: 8. CDR3 DNA sequence: TGCGCCAGCAGCCCTCTCCAGGGAGGGACAGATACGCAGTATTTT. This gives the protein CASSPLQGGTDTQYF.

This chain links TRBV9 with TRBJ2-5, with 8 bases lining up with TRBD2. This CDR3 has 18 residues. The germline V gene has CDR1 SGDLS and CDR2 YYNGEE. Trimming at V came to 4 bases and at J to 5 bases, leaving 19 bases not matched to a gene. DNA for the CDR3: TGTGCCAGCAGCCCTCGGGGGGGCTCCAGGGACGGGCGGGAGACCCAGTACTTC. Protein: CASSPRGGSRDGRETQYF.

This clone showed up just once. The chain is built from TRBV6-5 and TRBJ2-3; 8 bases line up with TRBD2. Germline V gives CDR1 MNHEY, CDR2 SVGAGI. CDR3 length: 14 residues. After removal of 5 bases from V and 4 bases from J, the junction contained 5 bases not matched to a gene. The CDR3, as DNA: TGTGCCAGCAGTCAGACTAGCGCCTCAGATACGCAGTATTTT. Its translation: CASSQTSASDTQYF.

This rearrangement joins TRBV5-4 to TRBJ1-1; 8 bases are shared with TRBD1. Germline V gives CDR1 SGHNT, CDR2 YYREEE (reference sequence). The length of the CDR3 is 16 residues. The junction had 9 bases not matched to a gene; V was cut back by 4 bases and J by 1 base. The CDR3 sequence is CASSQGQGRGNTEAFF. The CDR3 DNA reads as TGTGCCAGCAGCCAAGGACAGGGTCGGGGGAACACTGAAGCTTTCTTT.